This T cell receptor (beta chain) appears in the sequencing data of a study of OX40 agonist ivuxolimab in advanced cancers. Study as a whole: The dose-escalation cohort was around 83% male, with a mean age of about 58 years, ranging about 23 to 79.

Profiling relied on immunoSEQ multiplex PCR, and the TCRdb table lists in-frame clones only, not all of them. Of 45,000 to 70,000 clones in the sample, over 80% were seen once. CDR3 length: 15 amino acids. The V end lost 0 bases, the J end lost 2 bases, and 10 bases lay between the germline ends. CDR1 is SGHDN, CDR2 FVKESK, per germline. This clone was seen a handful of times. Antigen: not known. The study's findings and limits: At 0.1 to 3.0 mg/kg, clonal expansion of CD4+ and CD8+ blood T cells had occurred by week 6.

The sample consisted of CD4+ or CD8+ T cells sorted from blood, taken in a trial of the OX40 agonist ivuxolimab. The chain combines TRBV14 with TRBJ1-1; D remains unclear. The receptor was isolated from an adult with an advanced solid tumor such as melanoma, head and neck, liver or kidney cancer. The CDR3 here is CASSQDPRINTEAFF. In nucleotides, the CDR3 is TGTGCCAGCAGCCAAGATCCTCGAATTAACACTGAAGCTTTCTTT.